Listed below are T cell receptor beta chains from one sample, sequenced in a study of cytomegalovirus exposure and HLA in healthy donors. TCRdb keeps only in-frame clones here, not all; method: immunoSEQ multiplex PCR. The repertoire holds 150,000 or so clones, with about 79% as singletons. Sequencing input: PBMCs. These receptors all stem from a woman aged 45-65 years in good health and CMV-seropositive. Each CDR3 is given with its conserved first and last residue. D genes are given only for firm matches. Size is omitted from some rows. Given values are once, few, many or a class for expanded clones.

NA	TRBV19	TRBJ1-1	once	TGTGCCAGTAGTATTTTAGGGGCCATTAACACTGAAGCTTTCTTT	CASSILGAINTEAFF
NA	TRBV7-9	TRBJ1-2	NA	TGTGCCAGCAGCCCCTCGGAGGGTGACTATGGCTACACCTTC	CASSPSEGDYGYTF
NA	TRBV5-1	TRBJ2-1	NA	TGCGCCAGCAGCTTGGTGGCGGGGTCTGAGCAGTTCTTC	CASSLVAGSEQFF
NA	TRBV10-3	TRBJ2-7	NA	TGTGCCATCAGTGCGGTTGGGACTAGGACAGGGGTAGTTTACGAGCAGTACTTC	CAISAVGTRTGVVYEQYF
NA	TRBV6-5	TRBJ1-1	NA	TGTGCCAGCAGTCACTCCTCTTCGTACGCCGGCACTGAAGCTTTCTTT	CASSHSSSYAGTEAFF
TRBD1	TRBV28	TRBJ2-5	NA	TGTGCCAGCAGTTTAAACGACCGGGACAGCGGAACTCAAGAGACCCAGTACTTC	CASSLNDRDSGTQETQYF
TRBD1	TRBV19	TRBJ1-1	NA	TGTGCCAGTAGTGAAGGGGGCGCTTGGGACACTGAAGCTTTCTTT	CASSEGGAWDTEAFF
TRBD2	TRBV10-3	TRBJ2-7	NA	TGTGCCATCAGCCCTAGCGGGAGGGACTACGAGCAGTACTTC	CAISPSGRDYEQYF
TRBD1	TRBV11-2	TRBJ1-1	NA	TGTGCCAGCAGCTGGGGAACAGGGGGAGGGACTGAAGCTTTCTTT	CASSWGTGGGTEAFF
TRBD1	TRBV6-5	TRBJ1-2	once	TGTGCCAGCAGAGACAGGGGTAAAGGCGGCTACACCTTC	CASRDRGKGGYTF
TRBD1	TRBV4-3	TRBJ2-5	NA	TGCGCCAGCAGCCAAGCCCTACAGGGGGCTTGGGAGCAGTACTTC	CASSQALQGAWEQYF
TRBD1	TRBV28	TRBJ2-2	few	TGTGCCAGCAGTACCGCGGGACAGGGCTTCGGAGGGGAGCTGTTTTTT	CASSTAGQGFGGELFF
NA	TRBV7-6	TRBJ2-1	NA	TGTGCCAGCTATAACTACAATGAGCAGTTCTTC	CASYNYNEQFF
NA	TRBV7-2	TRBJ2-7	once	TGTGCCAGCAGCTTAGACTCCCCCTACGAGCAGTACTTC	CASSLDSPYEQYF
NA	TRBV19	TRBJ1-1	NA	TGTGCCAGTAGTAAGAGGATTATGAACACTGAAGCTTTCTTT	CASSKRIMNTEAFF
NA	TRBV29-1	TRBJ2-2	NA	TGCAGCGTCGTTCTAGGCCGGGAGCTGTTTTTT	CSVVLGRELFF
TRBD1	TRBV6-4	TRBJ2-7	NA	TGTGCCAGCAGACCGGGACAGCAGTCCTACGAGCAGTACTTC	CASRPGQQSYEQYF
NA	TRBV5-1	TRBJ2-2	NA	TGCGCCAGCAGCTTGGAGAGGGTAGCGAACACCGGGGAGCTGTTTTTT	CASSLERVANTGELFF
NA	TRBV5-4	TRBJ1-6	NA	TGTGCCAGCAGCCGGACAGCCAGCTCCTATAATTCACCCCTCCACTTT	CASSRTASSYNSPLHF
TRBD1	TRBV28	TRBJ1-2	NA	TGTGCCAGCAGTTTCGACAATCGGAGGGGGCGCACCTATGGCTACACCTTC	CASSFDNRRGRTYGYTF